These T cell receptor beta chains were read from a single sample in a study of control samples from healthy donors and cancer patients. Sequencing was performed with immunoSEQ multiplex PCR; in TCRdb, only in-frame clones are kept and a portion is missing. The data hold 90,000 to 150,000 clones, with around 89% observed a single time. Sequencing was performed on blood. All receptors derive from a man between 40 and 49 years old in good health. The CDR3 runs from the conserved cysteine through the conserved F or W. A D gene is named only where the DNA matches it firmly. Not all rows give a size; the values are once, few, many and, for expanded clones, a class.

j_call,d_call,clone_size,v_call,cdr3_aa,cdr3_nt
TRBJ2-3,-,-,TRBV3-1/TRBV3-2,CASSLRRGRITDTQYF,TGTGCCAGCAGCCTAAGGCGGGGAAGGATCACAGATACGCAGTATTTT
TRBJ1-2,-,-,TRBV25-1,CASSEVGGSGYGYTF,TGTGCCAGCAGTGAAGTTGGGGGAAGTGGCTATGGCTACACCTTC
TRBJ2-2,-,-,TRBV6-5,CASSSGYMDTGELFF,TGTGCCAGCAGTTCCGGATATATGGACACCGGGGAGCTGTTTTTT
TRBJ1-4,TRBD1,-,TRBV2,CASSGQAVLEKLFF,TGTGCCAGCAGCGGACAGGCCGTTTTAGAAAAACTGTTTTTT
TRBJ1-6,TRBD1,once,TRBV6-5,CASRRQGVYSPLHF,TGTGCCAGCAGAAGACAGGGGGTTTATTCACCCCTCCACTTT
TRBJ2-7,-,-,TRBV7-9,CASSWQGDYEQYF,TGTGCCAGCAGCTGGCAGGGTGACTACGAGCAGTACTTC
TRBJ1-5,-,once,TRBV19,CASSIDRDSPQHF,TGTGCCAGTAGTATAGATAGGGATTCGCCCCAGCATTTT
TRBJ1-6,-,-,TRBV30,CAWSIDGNSPLHF,TGTGCCTGGAGTATTGACGGCAATTCACCCCTCCACTTT
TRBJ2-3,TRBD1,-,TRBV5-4,CASSPTGGKDTQYF,TGTGCCAGCAGCCCGACAGGGGGAAAGGATACGCAGTATTTT
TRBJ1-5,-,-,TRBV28,CASSLPQNREYYQPQHF,TGTGCCAGCAGTTTACCCCAAAACAGGGAATATTATCAGCCCCAGCATTTT
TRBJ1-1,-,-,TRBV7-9,CASSWGTTEAFF,TGTGCCAGCAGCTGGGGGACGACTGAAGCTTTCTTT
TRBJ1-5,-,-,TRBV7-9,CASSLAGTNQPQHF,TGTGCCAGCAGCTTAGCAGGGACCAATCAGCCCCAGCATTTT
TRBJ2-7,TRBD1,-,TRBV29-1,CSVEGQRLEQYF,TGCAGCGTTGAGGGACAGCGTCTCGAGCAGTACTTC
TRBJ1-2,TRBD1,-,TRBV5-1,CASSSQGADGYTF,TGCGCCAGCAGCTCCCAGGGGGCGGATGGCTACACCTTC
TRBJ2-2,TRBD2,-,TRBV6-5,CASSTSGGQAGELFF,TGTGCCAGCAGCACTAGCGGGGGGCAAGCCGGGGAGCTGTTTTTT
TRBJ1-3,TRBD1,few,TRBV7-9,CASSLGRGQGNTIYF,TGTGCCAGCAGCTTAGGCAGGGGGCAAGGAAACACCATATATTTT
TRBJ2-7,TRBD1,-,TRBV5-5,CASSFTGGSYEQYF,TGTGCCAGCAGCTTTACAGGGGGATCCTACGAGCAGTACTTC
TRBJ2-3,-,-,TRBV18,CASSRGTGSTDTQYF,TGTGCCAGCTCAAGGGGAACGGGGAGCACAGATACGCAGTATTTT
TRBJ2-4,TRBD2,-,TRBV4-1,CASSLRLAGSKNIQYF,TGCGCCAGCAGCTTGAGACTAGCGGGGAGCAAAAACATTCAGTACTTC
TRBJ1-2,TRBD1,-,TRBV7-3,CASSPGGRGGAEGYTF,TGTGCCAGCAGCCCAGGGGGTCGGGGGGGCGCAGAGGGCTACACCTTC
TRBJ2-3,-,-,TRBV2,CASSILDTQYF,TGTGCCAGCAGTATCTTGGATACGCAGTATTTT
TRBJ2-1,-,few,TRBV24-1,CATSDVRGNNEQFF,TGTGCCACCAGTGACGTCCGGGGAAACAATGAGCAGTTCTTC
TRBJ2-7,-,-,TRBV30,CAWNRQSYEQYF,TGTGCCTGGAATAGGCAGTCCTACGAGCAGTACTTC
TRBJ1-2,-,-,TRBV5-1,CASSGDLSYGYTF,TGCGCCAGCAGCGGGGACTTGTCCTATGGCTACACCTTC
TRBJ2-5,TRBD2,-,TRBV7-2,CASSLGGGAETQYF,TGTGCCAGCAGCTTAGGCGGGGGGGCCGAGACCCAGTACTTC
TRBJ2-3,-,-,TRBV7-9,CASSLVIRGDTQYF,TGTGCCAGCAGCCTAGTTATTAGGGGAGATACGCAGTATTTT
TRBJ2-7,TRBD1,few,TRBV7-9,CASSLAVKGAHEQYF,TGTGCCAGCAGCTTAGCAGTAAAGGGGGCCCACGAGCAGTACTTC
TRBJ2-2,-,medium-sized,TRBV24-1,CATSDHEQGINTGELFF,TGTGCCACCAGTGATCACGAACAGGGAATTAACACCGGGGAGCTGTTTTTT
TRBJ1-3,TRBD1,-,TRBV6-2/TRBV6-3,CASSPGQGARNTIYF,TGTGCCAGCAGCCCGGGACAGGGGGCGCGGAACACCATATATTTT
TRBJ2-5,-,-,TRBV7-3,CASSLTGSQETQYF,TGTGCCAGCAGCCTTACGGGGTCCCAAGAGACCCAGTACTTC
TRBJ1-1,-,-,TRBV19,CASSTSTGLNTEAFF,TGTGCCAGTAGTACCTCGACAGGTCTGAACACTGAAGCTTTCTTT
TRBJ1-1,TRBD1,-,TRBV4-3,CASSQGRGRRNTEAFF,TGCGCCAGCAGCCAAGGGAGGGGGCGGCGGAACACTGAAGCTTTCTTT
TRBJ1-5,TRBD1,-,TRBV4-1,CASSHAGGQFNQPQHF,TGCGCCAGCAGCCACGCCGGGGGACAGTTTAATCAGCCCCAGCATTTT
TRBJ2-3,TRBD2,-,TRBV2,CASSGTGGPTDTQYF,TGTGCCAGCAGTGGGACGGGGGGGCCGACAGATACGCAGTATTTT
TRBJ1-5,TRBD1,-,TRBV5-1,CARSLAGGGNQPQHF,TGCGCCCGCAGCTTGGCAGGGGGGGGCAATCAGCCCCAGCATTTT
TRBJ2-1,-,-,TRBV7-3,CASSLTLAGYNEQFF,TGTGCCAGCAGCTTAACACTAGCTGGGTACAATGAGCAGTTCTTC
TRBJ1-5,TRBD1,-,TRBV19,CASSGAGGNQPQHF,TGTGCCAGTAGCGGGGCAGGGGGGAATCAGCCCCAGCATTTT
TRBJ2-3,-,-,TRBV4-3,CASSQEGGAVADTQYF,TGCGCCAGCAGCCAAGAGGGCGGGGCCGTCGCAGATACGCAGTATTTT
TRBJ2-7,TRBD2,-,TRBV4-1,CASSQDLGAGREQYF,TGCGCCAGCAGCCAAGACCTTGGGGCCGGGAGGGAGCAGTACTTC
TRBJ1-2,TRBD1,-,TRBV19,CASSRGQSYGYTF,TGTGCCAGTAGTAGGGGACAGTCCTATGGCTACACCTTC
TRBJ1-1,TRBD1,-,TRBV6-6,CASMTGLWTEAFF,TGTGCCAGCATGACAGGGCTCTGGACTGAAGCTTTCTTT
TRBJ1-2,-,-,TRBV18,CASSPPGAGYGYTF,TGTGCCAGCTCACCACCGGGAGCCGGCTATGGCTACACCTTC
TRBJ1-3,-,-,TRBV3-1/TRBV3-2,CASRQGSGNTIYF,TGTGCCAGCAGACAGGGTTCTGGAAACACCATATATTTT